The text below deals with one T cell receptor beta chain. The antigen this receptor binds is unknown. Qualities for individual bases were not recorded, and no much larger clone is one base off. The record originates from a study of T-cell reconstitution after alpha-beta-depleted transplantation in children (TCRdb year 2016). Notes on the research overall: T-cell immune reconstitution after TCRalphabeta/CD19-depleted allogeneic hematopoietic cell transplantation in children was quantitatively tracked in the study by means of TCR repertoire profiling. Overall study results and their limits: Hyperexpanded clone frequencies declined over subsequent months; after one year, T-cell counts and TCRbeta diversity were mostly attributed to newly produced T cells. In some patients, high TCRbeta diversity at day 60 was attributed to recipient T cells and intrathymic progenitors that had survived conditioning. About two months after transplant, the apparently early recovery of alphabetaT-cell counts reportedly depended on just several hundred clones that had expanded rapidly and came from non-depleted graft cells.

Taken from cysteine to phenylalanine, the CDR3 has 12 residues. Here the CDR3 DNA is all that survives: 36 bases in frame from base 1. V was cut back by 7 bases and J by 4 bases, leaving a gap of 11 bases between them. CDR1 and CDR2 (SGHDT, YYEEEE) derive from the germline V gene. The library was built by means of PCR. Data came from an Illumina HiSeq 2500. TCR library preparation used molecular barcoding, with unique molecular identifiers applied to normalize quantification of the TCRbeta repertoire. TCRdb redid the processing of the public reads, applying fastp at Q25 and MiXCR, and retained in-frame beta chains. Every distinct CDR3 protein forms one entry, paired with its most common genes and DNA. Within this sample are about 210,000 distinct CDR3 sequences, with approximately 17% of them counted one time only. About two fifths of the sample rests with the top ten. In light of the paper, this sample's treatment or condition label describes: allogeneic hematopoietic cell transplantation with graft depleted of TCRalphabeta T cells and CD19 B cells. Transplant recipients were children who received TCRalphabeta/CD19-depleted allogeneic hematopoietic cell grafts.

The TCR sequence derives from a male patient aged 2 to 9 who had a stem cell transplant for acute lymphoblastic leukemia, so the T cells may come from the graft donor. Sequencing used PBMCs, mostly from graft donor cells, obtained 360 days after TCRalphabeta/CD19-depleted stem cell transplant. Rearrangement joined TRBV5-6 to TRBJ1-2; a tentative D match to TRBD1 spans 6 bases. The encoded CDR3 is CASSEGVYGYTF. The DNA reads TGTGCCAGCTCCGAGGGGGTCTATGGCTACACCTTC. With all but the CDR3 taken from the reference TRBV5-6 and TRBJ1-2 genes, the full variable domain is: DAGVTQSPTHLIKTRGQQVTLRCSPKSGHDTVSWYQQALGQGPQFIFQYYEEEERQRGNFPDRFSGHQFPNYSSELNVNALLLGDSALYLCASSEGVYGYTFGSGTRLTVV.